The 18 T cell receptor beta chains in this list originate from one sample, sequenced in a study of blood T cell repertoires in COVID-19. Produced via immunoSEQ multiplex PCR; TCRdb's table is partial and in-frame only. The sample records roughly 300,000 clones, approximately 92% being singletons. Sequences were obtained from peripheral blood. These TCRs come from a woman in her twenties or thirties with COVID-19, enrolled during active disease.

The chain is built from TRBV13 and TRBJ2-7; TRBD1 matches at 8 bases. The CDR3 has 14 residues. V lost 4 bases and J lost 5; bases outside the gene matches: 7. Per the germline V gene, CDR1 is PRHDT and CDR2 is FYEKMQ (reference sequence). Written as DNA, the CDR3 is TGTGCCAGCAGCTCCCGGGACAGGTTGGACGAGCAGTACTTC. This codes for CASSSRDRLDEQYF. The whole variable domain, remainder taken from reference TRBV13 and TRBJ2-7, is AAGVIQSPRHLIKEKRETATLKCYPIPRHDTVYWYQQGPGQDPQFLISFYEKMQSDKGSIPDRFSAQQFSDYHSELNMSSLELGDSALYFCASSSRDRLDEQYFGPGTRLTVT.

CDR3 sequence (DNA): TGCGCCAGCAGCCTAGGACTAGCGGGAGGGCCGGATACGCAGTATTTT. This translates into CASSLGLAGGPDTQYF. J is TRBJ2-3 and V is TRBV5-1; 15 positions agree with TRBD2. Trimming cost V 4 bases and J 6 bases; bases outside gene matches: 6. This CDR3 region has 16 residues. Germline V gene lookup returns CDR1 SGHRS and CDR2 YFSETQ.

The chain uses TRBV11-3 and TRBJ2-5; TRBD1 matches 7 bases. The CDR3 consists of 14 residues. V shed 5 bases, J shed 0 bases, and the junction held 3 bases outside the gene matches. Germline V CDR1 and CDR2: SGHNT, YENEEA. In nucleotides, the CDR3 is TGTGCCAGCAGCCACGGACAGGACCAAGAGACCCAGTACTTC. Protein sequence: CASSHGQDQETQYF.

This chain uses TRBV5-4 with TRBJ2-1, with unresolved D. The CDR3 covers 12 residues. Looked up from germline, CDR1 is SGHNT and CDR2 is YYREEE (reference sequence). V was shortened by 4 bases and J by 7 bases, with 9 bases between the two germline ends. DNA of the CDR3: TGTGCCAGCAGCCGCGGTAGGAATGAGCAGTTCTTC. Amino acid sequence: CASSRGRNEQFF.

This clone was observed a few times. The chain recombines TRBV4-3 with TRBJ2-7; 7 positions agree with TRBD1. Unmatched junction bases numbered 5, after V lost 0 bases and J lost 3 bases. CDR3 length: 15 residues. From germline, CDR1 is LGHNA and CDR2 YSLEER. The CDR3 spells CASSQDRGQFYEQYF. Written as DNA, the CDR3 is TGCGCCAGCAGCCAAGATAGGGGACAGTTCTACGAGCAGTACTTC.

This clone was detected only once. The chain joins TRBV5-6 to TRBJ2-7; D is possibly TRBD1 (6 bases). This CDR3 region has 12 residues. The V and J ends lost 4 bases and 9 bases respectively, with 14 bases between them. Germline CDR1 reads SGHDT; CDR2 reads YYEEEE. The CDR3 nucleotides read TGTGCCAGCAGCCGGACAGCCACAGGGCAGTACTTC. Translating gives CASSRTATGQYF. Looking up the rest from reference TRBV5-6 and TRBJ2-7 gives the full variable domain: DAGVTQSPTHLIKTRGQQVTLRCSPKSGHDTVSWYQQALGQGPQFIFQYYEEEERQRGNFPDRFSGHQFPNYSSELNVNALLLGDSALYLCASSRTATGQYFGPGTRLTVT.

There are a few counts of this clone. The V and J genes are TRBV7-9 and TRBJ2-7; a weak D match, TRBD2 (6 bases). The CDR3 has 15 residues. Germline-derived CDR1 and CDR2 are SEHNR and FQNEAQ (reference sequence). The ends were cut back, 1 base at V and 4 bases at J, with 14 bases in the middle. The CDR3 protein is CASSLGVGGRYEQYF. The CDR3 DNA sequence: TGTGCCAGCAGCTTAGGGGTCGGGGGTAGGTACGAGCAGTACTTC.

The chain employs TRBV11-2 and TRBJ2-7; D unclear. The CDR3 consists of 11 residues. The V end was cut by 5 bases, the J end by 6 bases, with 8 bases between. Germline CDR1 SGHAT, CDR2 FQNNGV. The CDR3 loop reads CASSTSREQYF. The DNA of the CDR3 is TGTGCCAGCAGCACGTCGCGCGAGCAGTACTTC.

The rearrangement joins TRBV5-4 to TRBJ2-3, with D uncertain. The ends were cut back, 1 base at V and 6 bases at J, with 6 bases in the middle. The CDR3 length is 12 residues. Looked up from germline, CDR1 is SGHNT and CDR2 is YYREEE (reference sequence). The CDR3 nucleotides are TGTGCCAGCAGCTTGATCGGGGATACGCAGTATTTT. Its protein product is CASSLIGDTQYF.

The chain recombines TRBV6-6 with TRBJ2-3, with 12 bases identical to TRBD1. Trimming at V came to 4 bases and at J to 0 bases, leaving 2 bases not matched to a gene. The CDR3 has 16 residues. Germline CDR1 is MNHNY and CDR2 is SVGAGI (reference sequence). CDR3 coding DNA: TGTGCCAGCAGTTGGGGACAGGGGGCGAGCACAGATACGCAGTATTTT. Translated: CASSWGQGASTDTQYF.

V gene TRBV30 combines with J gene TRBJ2-3, with a tentative D call TRBD1 (5 bases). Germline loops: CDR1 GTSNPN, CDR2 SVGIG (reference sequence). The CDR3 is 15 amino acids. The V end was cut by 1 base, the J end by 1 base, with 12 bases between. The CDR3 DNA is TGTGCCTGGAGTGAGGGCAGGGTGGGCACAGATACGCAGTATTTT. It translates to CAWSEGRVGTDTQYF.

The chain carries TRBV11-2 and TRBJ2-7, with 9 bases aligning to TRBD2. Germline lookup yields CDR1 SGHAT and CDR2 FQNNGV. Trimming removed 3 bases from V and 6 bases from J; junction bases left unmatched: 6. This CDR3 contains 14 residues. The DNA for the CDR3 is TGTGCCAGCAGCTTGTTAGCGGGAGAAGGCGAGCAGTACTTC. Its protein is CASSLLAGEGEQYF.

The rearrangement uses TRBV29-1 and TRBJ2-1; 7 nucleotides agree with TRBD2. There are 14 residues in the CDR3. J was trimmed by 4 bases and V by 7 bases; bases with no gene match: 10. Germline lookup yields CDR1 SQVTM and CDR2 ANQGSEA. DNA of the CDR3: TGCAGCGCCGGGCGGGGGACCACATACAATGAGCAGTTCTTC. Protein product: CSAGRGTTYNEQFF.

The table lists this clone with a count of one. The chain links TRBV7-2 to TRBJ2-1; TRBD2 agrees at 11 bases. The CDR3 extends over 17 amino acids. Germline loops: CDR1 SGHTA, CDR2 FQGNSA. Trimming took 5 bases from V and 4 from J; bases not matched to a gene: 10. The CDR3 nucleotides read TGTGCCAGCAGCCCAGGGACTAGCGGTACAAAATACAATGAGCAGTTCTTC. Protein product: CASSPGTSGTKYNEQFF.

This chain's CDR3 is CASQRLARGLDTQYF. The CDR3 region has the DNA TGTGCCAGCCAGCGTCTAGCGAGAGGGTTAGATACGCAGTATTTT. The V and J genes are TRBV7-9 and TRBJ2-3; the D gene is possibly TRBD2 (6 bases). CDR1 is SEHNR and CDR2 is FQNEAQ in the germline V gene (reference sequence). CDR3 length: 15 amino acids. Trimming stripped 8 bases from V and 5 bases from J, with 20 bases between. The full variable domain, completed using reference TRBV7-9 and TRBJ2-3, is DTGVSQNPRHKITKRGQNVTFRCDPISEHNRLYWYRQTLGQGPEFLTYFQNEAQLEKSRLLSDRFSAERPKGSFSTLEIQRTEQGDSAMYLCASQRLARGLDTQYFGPGTRLTVL.

On this clone: Other DNA sequences within the sample encode an identical CDR3. The chain couples TRBV5-1 to TRBJ2-3; TRBD2 agrees at 8 bases. Trimming removed 2 bases from V and 0 bases from J; junction bases left unmatched: 2. This CDR3 region has 15 residues. Germline CDR1 and CDR2: SGHRS and YFSETQ. CDR3 loop: CASSLTGGSTDTQYF. DNA for the CDR3: TGCGCCAGCAGCTTAACGGGAGGGAGCACAGATACGCAGTATTTT.

With respect to this clone: A much larger clone differs from this one at a single base, so this may be a read error. V gene TRBV2 combines with J gene TRBJ2-7; possibly TRBD1 for D (6 bases). Trimming left V 4 bases short and J 3 bases short, with 7 bases between. This CDR3 comprises 12 residues. Looked up from germline, CDR1 is SNHLY and CDR2 is FYNNEI. This CDR3 reads CASSVQGYEQYF. The CDR3 coding sequence is TGTGCCAGCAGTGTACAGGGCTACGAGCAGTACTTC.

This clone was counted a single time. The gene calls are TRBV24-1 and TRBJ2-1, with 7 bases aligning to TRBD1. V shed 7 bases and J 2 bases; nucleotides not matched to a gene: 1. This CDR3 is 13 amino acids long. Germline V gene data show CDR1 as KGHDR and CDR2 as SFDVKD. The CDR3 loop is CATRDRTYNEQFF. In nucleotides, the CDR3 is TGTGCCACCAGGGACAGGACCTACAATGAGCAGTTCTTC.